Shown below are 4 T cell receptor beta chains from a single sample sequenced in a study of cytomegalovirus exposure and HLA in healthy donors. Data came from immunoSEQ multiplex PCR; TCRdb stores just in-frame clones and leaves some out. Among roughly 250,000 clones listed, 70% to 90% were seen once. The sample taken for sequencing was PBMCs. These receptors all come from a woman aged 25 to 39 in good health and CMV-seropositive.

CDR3 region: CASSRQGAEHTGELFF. The CDR3 nucleotides are TGTGCCAGCAGCCGCCAGGGGGCAGAGCACACCGGGGAGCTGTTTTTT. The rearrangement links TRBV7-9 to TRBJ2-2; 8 nucleotides agree with TRBD1. Per germline, CDR1 SEHNR and CDR2 FQNEAQ (reference sequence). J gave up 3 bases and V 5 bases, and 8 bases lay outside the gene matches. The CDR3 has 16 amino acids.

The V gene is TRBV5-4, the J gene TRBJ1-2, with 8 bases identical to TRBD1. CDR1 SGHNT and CDR2 YYREEE come from the germline V gene (reference sequence). This CDR3 contains 13 residues. The ends lost 4 bases at V and 6 bases at J; junction bases unmatched: 5. CDR3: CASSRQGTNGYTF. CDR3 nucleotides: TGTGCCAGCAGCCGACAGGGGACGAATGGCTACACCTTC. The entire variable domain, with the rest obtained from reference TRBV5-4 and TRBJ1-2, is as follows: ETGVTQSPTHLIKTRGQQVTLRCSSQSGHNTVSWYQQALGQGPQFIFQYYREEENGRGNFPPRFSGLQFPNYSSELNVNALELDDSALYLCASSRQGTNGYTFGSGTRLTVV.

The chain joins TRBV28 to TRBJ1-5; D remains ambiguous. Germline CDR1 MDHEN, CDR2 SYDVKM. The CDR3 spans 12 residues. Trimming cost V 0 bases and J 7 bases, with 4 bases left between them. The CDR3 sequence: CASSLWAQPQHF. The CDR3 nucleotides are TGTGCCAGCAGTTTATGGGCCCAGCCCCAGCATTTT.

V and J are TRBV19 and TRBJ1-5, with TRBD1 matching over 9 bases. The ends lost 9 bases at V and 2 bases at J; junction bases unmatched: 11. CDR3 size: 16 residues. CDR1 is LNHDA and CDR2 is SQIVND in the germline V gene (reference sequence). CDR3 in amino acids: CASRDRDPGGNQPQHF. DNA for the CDR3: TGTGCCAGCCGGGACAGGGACCCTGGGGGCAATCAGCCCCAGCATTTT.